This TCR beta chain was observed in a study of cytomegalovirus exposure and HLA in healthy donors (dated by TCRdb to about 2017). The study in broad terms: An earlier analysis of 587 of the donors reported approximately 270 Gb of sequence data and 120 million or so unique TCR beta sequences from roughly 200 million T cells. Approximately 300 gigabases of sequencing data and 91 million or so unique TCR sequences made up an early release that covered nearly 650 HLA-typed donors. The genetic ancestry cluster associated with self-reported Caucasian donors included 81% of the 398 genotyped donors. The study was designed to test whether signatures of past pathogen exposure could be identified by cataloging public T cell receptors. The study used immunosequencing to profile the T cell repertoires of approximately 650 subjects and linked those repertoires to cytomegalovirus serostatus. Along with the roughly 670-subject first cohort, a separate validation cohort of some 130 different subjects was used. The study combined high-throughput TCR immunosequencing, statistical association of individual TCRs with disease status, and machine learning to predict cytomegalovirus infection status. In a later analysis, previously published TCR beta repertoires from 550 to 700 donors were re-analyzed and high-resolution HLA genotyping was added so that TCR occurrence patterns could be studied. The later analysis used no new phenotypic data to find candidate immune exposures, relying instead on TCR beta sequences and their occurrence across donors. In an earlier analysis of roughly 580 of the donors, high-throughput TCR beta sequencing was used to judge whether each TCR beta V gene segment behaved as functional or pseudogenic. Alongside the repertoire data, information on donor age, sex, ethnicity and CMV serostatus was compiled. A later genetic analysis took genome-wide SNP genotypes for about three fifths of the roughly 670 donors and used that subset as a discovery cohort. All discovery cohort repertoires had been generated using a single sequencing platform. HLA typing covered class I and class II loci at four-digit resolution. The number of donors typed differed by locus, with about 629-630 for A, B, C, DRB1 and DQB1, over 500 for DQA1, approximately 570 for DPA1, and roughly 450 for DPB1. Five DR-DQ haplotypes were handled as single units for association and clustering, since linkage in the cohort was strong. Among 300 to 500 genotyped donors of the cohort, an average of roughly 230,000 unique TCR beta nucleotide sequences was sequenced per donor, of which 15% to 20% were non-productive. What the study reported, not specific to this receptor: In a later analysis, the rate of TCR association differed among HLA loci, with DRB1 alleles having the most associated TCRs and HLA-C alleles having the fewest. In a later analysis, several top co-occurrence clusters were reported to appear linked to parvovirus B19, influenza, CMV and Epstein-Barr virus. A further reported finding was that TCR beta sequences accurately predicted the HLA-A and HLA-B alleles for most subjects in the first cohort. Most CMV-associated TCR beta chains appeared to be HLA-restricted in a later analysis, and the HLA associations seemed to be driven largely by CMV exposure. Most TCR sequences were seen in very few donors, while some public TCRs were found in many individuals. A later analysis found that HLA-associated TCR beta chains were more clonally expanded and had lower generation probabilities than equally common non-associated chains. The 87-base-pair reads could not distinguish some IMGT-functional V segments, including TRBV6-2 and TRBV6-3, so those segments were excluded. Roughly 17 rarely observed V segments, including chromosome 9 orphons, were excluded from the earlier analysis of a few hundred of the donors because counts were too low. Immune exposure information for the cohort was limited to CMV serostatus. An earlier analysis of approximately 500 of the donors showed that most TCR beta V segments appeared in productive rearrangements either about 87% or about 30% of the time, which broadly matched IMGT annotations. A total of 150 or so TCR beta chains were listed by the study as associated with cytomegalovirus. Linkage disequilibrium might explain the correlated functional status among segregating V segments, but an unknown experimental factor could not be ruled out. The authors suggested that the approach could potentially be generalized to other disease states and immunological phenotypes. The classifier was reported to diagnose cytomegalovirus status with high specificity and sensitivity in both the original and validation cohorts. Only TCR beta chains were sequenced in this cohort, and the absence of alpha or paired-chain data limited detectable features. Specific HLA alleles were associated with roughly 17,000 TCR beta sequences at a false discovery rate of 0.05 in a later analysis. The sequencing pipeline was judged likely to have produced a cluster of highly shared sequence variants as a technical artifact. In a later genetic analysis, a missense DCLRE1C variant was associated with V-gene and J-gene trimming of TCR beta chains, and the association was replicated in an independent cohort. Because some donors lacked HLA typing at each locus, the association tests relied only on the typed subset. Sequencing depth was assumed to be roughly uniform across donors in the presence/absence analyses, though that assumption may not hold. When HLA alleles, especially DR and DQ, strongly co-occurred, attributing TCR associations to individual alleles was difficult. Compared with the 666-donor mean, donors in an Asian-associated ancestry cluster had fewer N-insertions in productive TCRs, according to a later genetic analysis. In vitro tests confirmed that a few of the cytomegalovirus-associated TCR beta chains recognize cytomegalovirus antigens.

The cohort was made up of about 610 healthy bone marrow donors. Cohort members were all nominally healthy when sampled, although unrecorded immune exposures were likely present. The donor tested CMV seronegative, placing the donor among the 300 to 450 seronegative members of the cohort. Each donor provided a peripheral blood sample, and peripheral blood mononuclear cells were used for TCR beta sequencing. The Qiagen DNeasy Blood Extraction Kit was used to extract genomic DNA from the blood cell samples. This clone was recorded once. Its binding antigen is unknown. No base-level quality is on record; no much larger clone is a single base apart. The library came from the immunoSEQ multiplex PCR assay. The multiplex PCR relied on a mix of 60 forward primers for TCR Vbeta segments and 13 reverse primers for TCR Jbeta segments. Amplification of the CDR3 region of rearranged TCR beta genes was performed with a multiplex PCR assay on genomic DNA. The amplified TCR beta libraries were sequenced on the Illumina HiSeq System as 87-base-pair reads. Per the original workflow: Across the 670 or so repertoires, a later analysis counted 75 million to 90 million unique TCR beta chains, roughly 11 million of which were shared by at least two donors. A nearest-neighbor algorithm error-corrected the raw reads and collapsed the reads into unique sequences, merging closely related sequences to remove PCR and sequencing errors. CDR3 sequences were aligned to IMGT reference sequences to assign V, D and J gene segments. For a sequence to be retained, a match of at least six nucleotides was required to both a V gene segment and a J gene segment. A rearrangement counted as productive if the CDR3 had no stop codons and remained in frame with V and J, and every other rearrangement counted as non-productive. CDR3 was defined by IMGT convention, running from the second conserved V-encoded cysteine to the conserved J-encoded phenylalanine. Sequences without an unambiguous match to a single V gene segment were excluded from the earlier analysis of 450 to 650 of the donors. In an earlier analysis of approximately 550 of the donors, V segments were called functional above 56.7% productive rearrangements and were called segregating when the between-donor standard deviation exceeded 5%. A statistical classification framework was built to diagnose cytomegalovirus status from the catalog of TCR beta chain sequences. In a later analysis, TCR nucleotide sequences were compared against IMGT/GENE-DB human TR gene sequences so that V and J genes could be assigned. Using the TCRdist pipeline, a later analysis assigned CDR3 sequences along with most-parsimonious VDJ recombination scenarios. In a later analysis, each TCR beta chain was defined by its CDR3 amino acid sequence together with its V-gene family, and reads without a unique V-gene family were excluded. To address suspected cross-contamination and a sequencing artifact, a later analysis removed under 600 highly shared, low-generation-probability nucleotide sequences. In a later analysis, a clonal expansion index was calculated for each public chain from normalized within-repertoire ranks of inferred template counts. A later analysis computed generation probabilities with a VDJ recombination model fitted to out-of-frame rearrangements, and checked the results against IGoR. A later analysis scored TCR-TCR, TCR-HLA and TCR-CMV co-occurrence with hypergeometric tests, applying a repertoire-size bias correction to TCR pairs. False discovery rates were estimated in a later analysis by permuting HLA or CMV assignments 20 times. A later analysis grouped co-occurring TCRs with DBSCAN, adding TCRdist sequence similarity when clustering within HLA-allele-positive subsets. Repertoires with fewer than 30,000 or more than 120,000 public chains, plus five repertoires with anomalous nucleotide sharing, were excluded from co-occurrence clustering. TCRdb obtained this table from immuneACCESS and retained in-frame rearrangements with V and J assigned. These tables miss some clones; where compared with another copy, unresolved V genes account for less than half of the shortfall, and the remainder is unexplained. From that table come the V and J calls and clone size; the DNA was used to work out D and trimming. The sample has approximately 120,000 clones on record, around 77% of them singletons. The biggest ten clones account for more than 0.95% of the sample.

The germline V gene (reference sequence) specifies MNHEY as CDR1 and SMNVEV as CDR2. The germline ends are 7 bases apart after V is trimmed by 7 bases and J by 1 base. Measured from the cysteine to the phenylalanine, the CDR3 is 12 residues long. Left in the record is the CDR3 DNA by itself, 36 bases read in frame from the first base. The receptor chain draws on TRBV27 and TRBJ1-1; the D gene lacks a confident call. Material: PBMCs. The TCR was taken from a man aged 50-60 years in good health and CMV-seronegative. CDR3 sequence: CASNSGNTEAFF. The DNA sequence is as follows: TGTGCCAGCAATTCCGGGAACACTGAAGCTTTCTTT.